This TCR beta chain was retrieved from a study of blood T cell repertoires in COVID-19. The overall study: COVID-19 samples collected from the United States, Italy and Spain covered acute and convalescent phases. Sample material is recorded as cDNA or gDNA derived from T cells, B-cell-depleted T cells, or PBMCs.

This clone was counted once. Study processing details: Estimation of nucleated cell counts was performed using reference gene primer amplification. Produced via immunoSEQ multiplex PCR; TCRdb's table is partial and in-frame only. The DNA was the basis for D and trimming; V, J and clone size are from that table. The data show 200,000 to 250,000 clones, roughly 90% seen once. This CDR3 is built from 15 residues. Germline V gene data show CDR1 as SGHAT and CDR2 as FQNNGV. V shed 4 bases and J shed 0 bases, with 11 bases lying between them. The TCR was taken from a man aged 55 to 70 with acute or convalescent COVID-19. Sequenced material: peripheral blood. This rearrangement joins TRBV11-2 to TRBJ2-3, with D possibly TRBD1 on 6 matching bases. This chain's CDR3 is CASSYGQQSTDTQYF. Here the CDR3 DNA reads TGTGCCAGCAGCTATGGACAGCAAAGCACAGATACGCAGTATTTT. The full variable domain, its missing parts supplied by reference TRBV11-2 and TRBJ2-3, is EAGVAQSPRYKIIEKRQSVAFWCNPISGHATLYWYQQILGQGPKLLIQFQNNGVVDDSQLPKDRFSAERLKGVDSTLKIQPAKLEDSAVYLCASSYGQQSTDTQYFGPGTRLTVL.